The rows below give T cell receptor beta chains drawn from one sample of a study of control samples from healthy donors and cancer patients. Assay used: immunoSEQ multiplex PCR; TCRdb lists only in-frame clones, some missing. The sample includes about 120,000 clones, 70% to 90% of them seen just once. Sequencing input: blood. The receptors originated from a man aged 50 to 60 in good health. Each CDR3 is given with its conserved first and last residue. The D gene is left open where the match is weak. A row's size may be missing; if present it is once, few, many or a size class.

14,TRBD1,TRBV10-3,TRBJ1-6,-,TGTGCCATCAGTGCTGGGACAGGGGATTCACCCCTCCACTTT,CAISAGTGDSPLHF
12,-,TRBV2,TRBJ2-3,few,TGTGCCAGCAAGCTAGCGTCAGATACGCAGTATTTT,CASKLASDTQYF
12,-,TRBV6-6,TRBJ2-3,-,TGTGCCAGCAACCGCTCGCCAGATACGCAGTATTTT,CASNRSPDTQYF
16,TRBD2,TRBV5-1,TRBJ2-7,-,TGCGCCAGCAGCTTGGTGGGTAGCGGGGTCTCCTACGAGCAGTACTTC,CASSLVGSGVSYEQYF
15,-,TRBV4-3,TRBJ2-1,-,TGCGCCAGCAGCCCAGACGGGGGCTCCTACAATGAGCAGTTCTTC,CASSPDGGSYNEQFF
14,-,TRBV6-2/TRBV6-3,TRBJ1-2,-,TGTGCCAGCAGTTACAAATCGACAGGTCGGGGCTACACCTTC,CASSYKSTGRGYTF
12,-,TRBV10-3,TRBJ2-7,-,TGTGCCATCAGTGAGGTAGTATACGAGCAGTACTTC,CAISEVVYEQYF
13,-,TRBV7-9,TRBJ2-7,-,TGTGCCAGCAGCCCCAGCCGGAGCTACGAGCAGTACTTC,CASSPSRSYEQYF
14,-,TRBV6-4,TRBJ1-5,-,TGTGCCAGCAGCTTAGACATTAGCAATCAGCCCCAGCATTTT,CASSLDISNQPQHF
15,TRBD1,TRBV5-4,TRBJ2-7,-,TGTGCCAGCAGCCTAGCCGGGACAGGGGGCCACGAGCAGTACTTC,CASSLAGTGGHEQYF
15,-,TRBV4-1,TRBJ1-2,-,TGCGCCAGCAGCCAAGAGGCAGGGGACGGCTATGGCTACACCTTC,CASSQEAGDGYGYTF
13,-,TRBV19,TRBJ1-2,few,TGTGCCAGTAGTATAGGCAGGGTCTATGGCTACACCTTC,CASSIGRVYGYTF
18,TRBD1,TRBV9,TRBJ2-3,-,TGTGCCAGCAGCGTATCCTTTGGACAGGACCCAAGCACAGATACGCAGTATTTT,CASSVSFGQDPSTDTQYF
14,-,TRBV7-2,TRBJ2-7,-,TGTGCCAGCAGCTTATCTGGCCAGTCCTACGAGCAGTACTTC,CASSLSGQSYEQYF
12,-,TRBV6-1,TRBJ1-1,once,TGTGCCAGCAGTGAAAGGGAAACTGAAGCTTTCTTT,CASSERETEAFF
16,TRBD2,TRBV3-1/TRBV3-2,TRBJ2-3,-,TGTGCCAGCAGCCAACCAGCGGGGGTCAACACAGATACGCAGTATTTT,CASSQPAGVNTDTQYF
17,-,TRBV15,TRBJ1-5,-,TGTGCCACCAGCAGAGAAAGGTCAGGCTATAGCAATCAGCCCCAGCATTTT,CATSRERSGYSNQPQHF
15,-,TRBV10-2,TRBJ1-6,-,TGCGCCACCGAACAGGGCGGCTCCTATAATTCACCCCTCCACTTT,CATEQGGSYNSPLHF
13,-,TRBV5-1,TRBJ2-5,-,TGCGCCAGCAGCTTAGCGGGTGGGGAGACCCAGTACTTC,CASSLAGGETQYF
15,TRBD1,TRBV5-6,TRBJ2-2,-,TGTGCCAGCAGCTTGGCAGGGGGGAACACCGGGGAGCTGTTTTTT,CASSLAGGNTGELFF
12,-,TRBV28,TRBJ1-2,few,TGTGCCAGCAGTGGACAGTACTATGGCTACACCTTC,CASSGQYYGYTF
13,-,TRBV10-3,TRBJ1-5,-,TGTGCCATCAGTGAACCAGCGAATCAGCCCCAGCATTTT,CAISEPANQPQHF
15,-,TRBV4-2,TRBJ1-3,-,TGTGCCAGCAGCCAAGAAGGGGGCTCTGGAAACACCATATATTTT,CASSQEGGSGNTIYF
14,-,TRBV5-1,TRBJ1-1,-,TGCGCCAGCAGCTTGGAAACAGGGATAGCTGAAGCTTTCTTT,CASSLETGIAEAFF
15,-,TRBV4-2,TRBJ1-2,few,TGTGCCAGCAGCCAAGGCTCCGGGGCTAACTATGGCTACACCTTC,CASSQGSGANYGYTF
15,-,TRBV6-6,TRBJ1-2,-,TGTGCCAGCAAGGAACTAGCGGGGGGCGTTCGTGGCTACACCTTC,CASKELAGGVRGYTF
15,-,TRBV9,TRBJ2-3,-,TGTGCCAGCAGCGTAGATGTTAGCGTCACAGATACGCAGTATTTT,CASSVDVSVTDTQYF
17,TRBD1,TRBV19,TRBJ2-5,-,TGTGCCAGTAGTACCCAAGCCGGGACAGGGAGAGGAGAGACCCAGTACTTC,CASSTQAGTGRGETQYF
14,-,TRBV7-2,TRBJ1-1,-,TGTGCCAGCAGCTTAGTGGGGACGGCCAATGAAGCTTTCTTT,CASSLVGTANEAFF
13,-,TRBV5-8,TRBJ2-4,-,TGTGCCAGCAGCTCGGTCCCCAAAAACATTCAGTACTTC,CASSSVPKNIQYF
12,-,TRBV27,TRBJ2-5,-,TGTGCCAGCACCAAGGGGGGGGAGACCCAGTACTTC,CASTKGGETQYF
16,TRBD1,TRBV14,TRBJ1-1,-,TGTGCCAGCAGCCAAGGACAGGGATGGGGGAACACTGAAGCTTTCTTT,CASSQGQGWGNTEAFF
13,-,TRBV6-5,TRBJ2-1,-,TGTGCCAGCAAGGCATCGGGGTACAATGAGCAGTTCTTC,CASKASGYNEQFF
16,-,TRBV29-1,TRBJ1-2,-,TGCAGCGTTGAAAAAGCGGGGGATCGAGACCTCTATGGCTACACCTTC,CSVEKAGDRDLYGYTF
15,TRBD1,TRBV6-5,TRBJ2-2,-,TGTGCCAGCAGTTACTCGGGACAGTCCACCGGGGAGCTGTTTTTT,CASSYSGQSTGELFF
13,TRBD1,TRBV6-2/TRBV6-3,TRBJ1-2,-,TGTGCCAGCAGCCAGGGACAGGATTATGGCTACACCTTC,CASSQGQDYGYTF
17,TRBD1,TRBV27,TRBJ2-2,-,TGTGCCAGCAGTGACTACCGGACAGGGTTGAACACCGGGGAGCTGTTTTTT,CASSDYRTGLNTGELFF
15,TRBD1,TRBV6-5,TRBJ1-5,-,TGTGCCAGCAGTACCCAGGGGGCTGGCAATCAGCCCCAGCATTTT,CASSTQGAGNQPQHF
14,-,TRBV2,TRBJ1-3,-,TGTGCCAGCAGTGAACAGAGTCCTGGAAACACCATATATTTT,CASSEQSPGNTIYF
15,TRBD1,TRBV27,TRBJ1-2,-,TGTGCCAGCAGAGGAGGGACAGGGATTGACTATGGCTACACCTTC,CASRGGTGIDYGYTF
13,-,TRBV6-5,TRBJ1-2,-,TGTGCCAGCAGCGAGGTGGGGGGCTATGGCTACACCTTC,CASSEVGGYGYTF
18,-,TRBV11-2,TRBJ1-6,-,TGTGCCAGCAGCTTAGACCATGGGGGAGGGTCCTATAATTCACCCCTCCACTTT,CASSLDHGGGSYNSPLHF
16,TRBD2,TRBV6-1,TRBJ2-3,-,TGTGCCAGCAGTGGTACTAGCGGGGGTTTCTCAGATACGCAGTATTTT,CASSGTSGGFSDTQYF
15,-,TRBV12-5,TRBJ2-5,-,TGTGCTAGTGGTTTGTTACCTGAGGAGAAAGAGACCCAGTACTTC,CASGLLPEEKETQYF
17,TRBD2,TRBV4-2,TRBJ2-1,-,TGTGCCAGCAGCCAAGGGACTAGCGGGAACTCCTACAATGAGCAGTTCTTC,CASSQGTSGNSYNEQFF
15,-,TRBV10-1,TRBJ2-6,-,TGCGCCAGCAGTGAAGATATCGGTGGGGCCAACGTCCTGACTTTC,CASSEDIGGANVLTF
14,-,TRBV30,TRBJ1-1,-,TGTGCCTGGAGTTCGGGGCAGCCGAACACTGAAGCTTTCTTT,CAWSSGQPNTEAFF
14,TRBD1,TRBV5-1,TRBJ1-2,-,TGCGCCAGCAGCTTGGGGGACAGGGCCTATGGCTACACCTTC,CASSLGDRAYGYTF